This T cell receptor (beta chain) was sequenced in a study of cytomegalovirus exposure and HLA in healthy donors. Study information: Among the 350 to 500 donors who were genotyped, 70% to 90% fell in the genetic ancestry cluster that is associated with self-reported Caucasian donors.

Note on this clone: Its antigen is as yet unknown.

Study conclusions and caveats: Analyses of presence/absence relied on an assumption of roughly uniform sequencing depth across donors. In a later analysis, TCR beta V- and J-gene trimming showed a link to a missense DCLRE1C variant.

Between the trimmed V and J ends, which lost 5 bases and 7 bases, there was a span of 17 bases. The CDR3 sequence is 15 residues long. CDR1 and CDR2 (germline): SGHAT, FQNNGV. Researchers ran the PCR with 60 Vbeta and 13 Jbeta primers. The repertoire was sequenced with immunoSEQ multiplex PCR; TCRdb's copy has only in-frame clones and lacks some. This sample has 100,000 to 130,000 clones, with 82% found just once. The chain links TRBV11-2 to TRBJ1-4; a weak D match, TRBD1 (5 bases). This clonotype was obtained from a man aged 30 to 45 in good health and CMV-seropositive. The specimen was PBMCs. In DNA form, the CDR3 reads TGTGCCAGCAGCGCTCGACATGGGGGAGGTGAAAAACTGTTTTTT. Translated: CASSARHGGGEKLFF. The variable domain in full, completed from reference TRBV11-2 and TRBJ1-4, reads EAGVAQSPRYKIIEKRQSVAFWCNPISGHATLYWYQQILGQGPKLLIQFQNNGVVDDSQLPKDRFSAERLKGVDSTLKIQPAKLEDSAVYLCASSARHGGGEKLFFGSGTQLSVL.